These 15 T cell receptor beta chains came from one sample sequenced in a study of cytomegalovirus exposure and HLA in healthy donors. PCR employed 60 Vbeta and 13 Jbeta primers. Repertoires were generated with immunoSEQ multiplex PCR, while TCRdb's copy carries only in-frame clones and drops some. The data contain about 87,000 clones, roughly 72% of them singletons. The sample was PBMCs. The origin of the receptors is a man under 40 in good health and CMV-seropositive.

V gene TRBV6-5 combines with J gene TRBJ2-7, with 12 bases identical to TRBD1. The CDR3 totals 15 residues. Germline trimming cut 6 bases from V and 4 bases from J; bases unmatched to any gene: 7. Germline values: CDR1 MNHEY, CDR2 SVGAGI. The CDR3 DNA reads TGTGCCAGCAGCCGATCGGGACAGGGGGCTTACGAGCAGTACTTC. It translates to CASSRSGQGAYEQYF.

This clone was found once. The chain joins TRBV18 to TRBJ2-5; D ambiguous. In germline, CDR1 is KGHSH, CDR2 LQKENI. The CDR3 extends over 12 amino acids. The V gene lost 5 bases and the J gene lost 2 bases, with 6 bases spanning the gap. CDR3 coding DNA: TGTGCCAGCTCATCCACACAAGAGACCCAGTACTTC. It specifies CASSSTQETQYF.

CDR3 nucleotide sequence: TGTGCCAGCAGTTATACAGGGGCTGGGGGTAGTACTGAAGCTTTCTTT. This gives the protein CASSYTGAGGSTEAFF. The chain carries TRBV6-6 and TRBJ1-1, with TRBD1 identical over 7 bases. V was clipped by 3 bases and J by 5 bases; unmatched bases: 12. Germline values: CDR1 MNHNY, CDR2 SVGAGI (reference sequence). This CDR3 is built from 16 residues.

V usage is TRBV28 and J usage is TRBJ2-3; TRBD2 might be the D (6 bases). Looked up from germline, CDR1 is MDHEN and CDR2 is SYDVKM. The CDR3 covers 16 residues. The ends were cut back, 4 bases at V and 0 bases at J, with 14 bases in the middle. The CDR3 protein is CASSSRAGSSTDTQYF. The DNA of the CDR3 is TGTGCCAGCAGTTCAAGGGCGGGATCCAGCACAGATACGCAGTATTTT.

CDR3 sequence (DNA): TGCAGCGTTTCAGGGGGATTGAATCAGCCCCAGCATTTT. Translating it yields CSVSGGLNQPQHF. This chain uses TRBV29-1 with TRBJ1-5; 7 bases map to TRBD1. Germline values: CDR1 SQVTM, CDR2 ANQGSEA. The CDR3 sequence is 13 residues long. V lost 5 bases, J lost 4 bases, and 5 bases stayed unmatched.

The chain recombines TRBV6-6 with TRBJ2-2; no clear D gene. The CDR3 has 15 amino acids. CDR1 is MNHNY and CDR2 is SVGAGI in the germline V gene (reference sequence). V lost 5 bases, J lost 0 bases, and 10 bases lay in between. The CDR3 spells CASSRSDANTGELFF. The CDR3 DNA reads as TGTGCCAGCAGTCGAAGCGATGCGAACACCGGGGAGCTGTTTTTT.

In its sample, this clone is large. The chain recombines TRBV5-5 with TRBJ1-6; D not certain. The ends were cut back, 3 bases at V and 6 bases at J, with 7 bases in the middle. Germline V CDR1 and CDR2: SGHKS, YYEKEE (reference sequence). There are 13 residues in the CDR3. CDR3 DNA sequence: TGTGCCAGCAGCTATTCGAGTAATTCACCCCTCCACTTT. It codes for CASSYSSNSPLHF.

This chain connects TRBV7-3 to TRBJ2-7, with a possible D match to TRBD1 (7 bases). Per germline, CDR1 SGHTA and CDR2 FQGTGA. CDR3 length: 13 amino acids. Deletions cut 4 bases from V and 7 bases from J, with 14 bases between. The CDR3 coding sequence is TGTGCCAGCAGCTCCACAGGGGCGGGGGAGCAGTACTTC. Protein: CASSSTGAGEQYF.

V gene TRBV10-3 combines with J gene TRBJ2-7, with 9 positions matching TRBD1. The CDR3 runs to 15 residues. Germline CDR1 ENHRY, CDR2 SYGVKD. The J segment lost 4 bases and the V segment lost 5 bases, leaving 9 bases of the junction unmatched. The CDR3 sequence is CAISFPGQGPYEQYF. The CDR3 coding sequence is TGTGCCATCAGTTTCCCGGGACAGGGTCCATACGAGCAGTACTTC.

The chain employs TRBV28 and TRBJ2-7; perhaps TRBD1 as D (6 bases). Per the germline V gene, CDR1 is MDHEN and CDR2 is SYDVKM. V gave up 7 bases and J gave up 6 bases, with 13 bases separating them. The CDR3 spans 12 residues. In nucleotides, the CDR3 is TGTGCCAGCAAAGGGGGTTTCGTCGAGCAGTACTTC. Translating it yields CASKGGFVEQYF.

The chain is built from TRBV13 and TRBJ2-7, with TRBD1 matching 7 bases. Germline V gene data show CDR1 as PRHDT and CDR2 as FYEKMQ (reference sequence). With V trimmed by 2 bases and J by 2 bases, 15 bases remained unmatched. The CDR3 totals 18 residues. The CDR3 DNA is TGTGCCAGCAGCTTAAATTATACCCCTCCGGGACAGCCCTACGAGCAGTACTTC. Its protein product is CASSLNYTPPGQPYEQYF.

J is TRBJ2-1 and V is TRBV11-2; D call uncertain. Germline CDR1 and CDR2: SGHAT and FQNNGV. The CDR3 consists of 11 residues. Trimming stripped 5 bases from V and 8 bases from J, with 7 bases between. CDR3 amino acids: CASSPVDEQFF. CDR3 in DNA: TGTGCCAGCAGCCCCGTAGATGAGCAGTTCTTC. Full variable domain (remainder filled in from reference TRBV11-2 and TRBJ2-1): EAGVAQSPRYKIIEKRQSVAFWCNPISGHATLYWYQQILGQGPKLLIQFQNNGVVDDSQLPKDRFSAERLKGVDSTLKIQPAKLEDSAVYLCASSPVDEQFFGPGTRLTVL.

This clone showed up just a few times. The chain combines TRBV6-6 with TRBJ1-5; no reliable D call. Trimming stripped 0 bases from V and 7 bases from J, with 7 bases between. The germline V gene encodes CDR1 MNHNY and CDR2 SVGAGI (reference sequence). The length of the CDR3 is 13 residues. CDR3 nucleotide sequence: TGTGCCAGCAGTTACTCCAGAGGACAGCCCCAGCATTTT. Translated: CASSYSRGQPQHF.

The rearrangement links TRBV4-1 to TRBJ1-1; weak D call: TRBD1 (5 bases). Germline CDR1 and CDR2: MGHRA and YSYEKL. The CDR3 is 14 amino acids. V lost 6 bases to trimming and J lost 0 bases, with 11 bases between them. CDR3 loop: CASRGLLLNTEAFF. The CDR3 DNA reads as TGCGCCAGCAGGGGGCTCCTACTGAACACTGAAGCTTTCTTT.

This chain uses TRBV30 with TRBJ2-5, with 7 bases identical to TRBD2. The V gene's germline CDR1 is GTSNPN and CDR2 SVGIG (reference sequence). Trimming took 8 bases from V and 0 from J; bases not matched to a gene: 9. The CDR3 covers 14 residues. CDR3 amino acids: CATESGADQETQYF. The CDR3 bases are TGTGCCACCGAAAGCGGGGCGGACCAAGAGACCCAGTACTTC. The whole variable domain, remainder taken from reference TRBV30 and TRBJ2-5, is SQTIHQWPATLVQPVGSPLSLECTVEGTSNPNLYWYRQAAGRGLQLLFYSVGIGQISSEVPQNLSASRPQDRQFILSSKKLLLSDSGFYLCATESGADQETQYFGPGTRLLVL.